These 25 T cell receptor beta chains originate from one sample sequenced in a study of tumor and adjacent non-tumor tissue in lung cancer (dated by TCRdb to the late 2010s). Bulk unsorted tissue served as the source for RNA extraction, and RNA quality was assessed using a NanoDrop ND-1000 and an Agilent 2100. The normal lung samples consisted of distant non-tumor tissue collected more than 3 cm from the tumor edge. Libraries came from multiplex PCR. The instrument given in TCRdb is Illumina HiSeq 2500. TCRbeta libraries were constructed through three rounds of nested PCR with primers (Table S4) according to protocols modified from ARM-PCR. The raw public data were reprocessed by TCRdb itself: fastp quality trimming at Q25, MiXCR clonotype calling, in-frame beta chains only. Identical CDR3 proteins give one entry, which carries the most common genes and DNA. Recorded for this sample are around 82,000 distinct CDR3 sequences; approximately 80% of them occurred a single time. Approximately 55% of the sample is taken by the ten largest.

Sequenced sample: distant non-tumor lung tissue. Receptor source: a man aged 55 to 70 with non-small cell lung cancer.

As concerns this clonotype: Given a much more abundant clone one base away, this may be a read error. The chain is built from TRBV5-4 and TRBJ2-1, with 7 nucleotides matching TRBD2. The CDR3 extends over 16 amino acids. CDR1 and CDR2 from the germline V gene are SGHNT and YYREEE (reference sequence). The CDR3 sequence: CASSFLKRDSYIEQFF. DNA for the CDR3: TGTGCCAGCAGCTTCTTAAAGCGGGACTCCTACATTGAGCAGTTCTTC. The whole variable domain, filled in from reference TRBV5-4 and TRBJ2-1, reads ETGVTQSPTHLIKTRGQQVTLRCSSQSGHNTVSWYQQALGQGPQFIFQYYREEENGRGNFPPRFSGLQFPNYSSELNVNALELDDSALYLCASSFLKRDSYIEQFFGPGTRLTVL.

As regards this clonotype: A much bigger clone sits one base away, suggesting this may be a read error. The rearrangement uses TRBV12-3 or TRBV12-4 and TRBJ1-3; D is possibly TRBD1 (5 bases). Trimming removed 8 bases from V and 4 bases from J, with 21 bases in between. The CDR3 totals 16 residues. The CDR3 loop is CASSPPRTMGGNTIYF. The CDR3 DNA reads as TGTGCCAGCTCCCCCCCTCGGACAATGGGCGGAAACACCATATATTTT.

The V call is TRBV11-2, the J call TRBJ2-5, with 7 bases matching TRBD1. Per the germline V gene, CDR1 is SGHAT and CDR2 is FQNNGV. The CDR3 runs to 14 residues. The CDR3 region is CTNSSGQVQETKYF. Here the CDR3 DNA reads TGTACCAACAGCTCTGGACAGGTCCAAGAGACCAAATACTTC. The full variable domain, in which reference TRBV11-2 and TRBJ2-5 provide the parts outside the CDR3, is EAGVAQSPRYKIIEKRQSVAFWCNPISGHATLYWYQQILGQGPKLLIQFQNNGVVDDSQLPKDRFSAERLKGVDSTLKIQPAKLEDSAVYLCTNSSGQVQETKYFGPGTRLLVL.

Turning to this clonotype: A much larger clone is a single base away; this may be a read error. V is TRBV20-1 and J is TRBJ1-2, with D possibly being TRBD1 (6 bases). This CDR3 contains 13 residues. The germline gives CDR1 DFQATT, CDR2 SNEGSKA (reference sequence). The V and J ends lost 0 bases and 8 bases respectively, with 13 bases between them. The CDR3 DNA reads as TGCAGTGCTAGAGATCAGGGGCCAGGGGGCTACACCTTC. It yields the protein CSARDQGPGGYTF.

As for this clonotype: At one end, the junction sequence differs from germline, possibly due to a read error. This chain uses TRBV20-1 with TRBJ2-3; tentatively, D is TRBD1 or TRBD2 (5 bases each). Germline-derived CDR1 and CDR2 are DFQATT and SNEGSKA (reference sequence). The CDR3 contains 15 residues. The CDR3 region is CSVRDPTRGGDMQYF. The CDR3 nucleotides are TGCAGTGTTAGAGACCCAACACGGGGCGGAGATATGCAGTATTTT.

Remarks on this clonotype: Because it lacks the conserved phenylalanine or tryptophan at the end, this CDR3 is likely a read error. The V and J genes are TRBV11-2 and TRBJ2-7; D perhaps matches TRBD1 (6 bases). V was trimmed by 4 bases and J by 6 bases, leaving 22 bases between them. From germline, CDR1 is SGHAT and CDR2 FQNNGV. The length of the CDR3 is 16 residues. The chain's CDR3 is CASSSRTARSVCEQYL. For the CDR3, the DNA is TGTGCCAGCAGCTCGAGGACAGCACGGAGTGTCTGCGAGCAGTACTTA.

Comments on this clonotype: The junction does not match germline at one end; this may be a read error. CDR3: CASSQDSGVPYKQYF. Written as DNA, the CDR3 is TGTGCCAGCAGCCAAGATTCCGGAGTCCCCTACAAGCAGTACTTC. The genes are TRBV4-2 and TRBJ2-7, with D unresolved. CDR3 length: 15 amino acids. CDR1 and CDR2 (germline): LGHNA, YNFKEQ.

On this clonotype itself: Since no conserved phenylalanine or tryptophan closes the CDR3, a read error is the likely cause. The chain couples TRBV11-3 to TRBJ2-7, with D tentatively TRBD1 (6 bases). Germline V gene sequence: CDR1 SGHNT, CDR2 YENEEA. The CDR3 totals 13 residues. CDR3 nucleotides: TGTGCCAGCAGCATCAGGGGCTCCTACAAGCAGTACTCC. It translates to CASSIRGSYKQYS.

Comments on this clonotype: No conserved phenylalanine or tryptophan is present at the end of the CDR3, so a read error is the likely explanation. The chain's CDR3 is CGAQEGETDAFL. CDR3 DNA sequence: TGCGGCGCCCAAGAGGGGGAAACTGATGCTTTCCTT. The rearrangement uses TRBV29-1 and TRBJ1-1; D possibly corresponds to TRBD1 (6 bases). This CDR3 spans 12 amino acids. Germline values: CDR1 SQVTM, CDR2 ANQGSEA.

For this clonotype: The CDR3 ends on some other residue instead of the conserved phenylalanine or tryptophan, so this is likely a read error. No DNA is shown, since the ends of the CDR3 on it are uncertain; the CDR3 is the one TCRdb lists. The chain joins TRBV11-2 to TRBJ2-6. CDR1 and CDR2 (germline): SGHAT, FQNNGV. The CDR3 is made up of 14 amino acids, end residues included. This chain's CDR3 is CASSPFSRANVLTS.

J is TRBJ2-1 and V is TRBV2, with TRBD1 matching over 12 bases. The CDR3 contains 15 residues. J lost 6 bases, V lost 6 bases, and 6 bases had no gene match. In germline, CDR1 is SNHLY, CDR2 FYNNEI. The CDR3 protein is CASRRDRGLSNEQFF. The CDR3 region has the DNA TGTGCCAGCAGAAGGGACAGGGGGCTAAGCAATGAGCAGTTCTTC.

For this clonotype: The CDR3 does not end in the conserved phenylalanine or tryptophan, so this is likely a read error. The rearrangement uses TRBV6-5 and TRBJ2-6; 10 bases are a match to TRBD2. This CDR3 is built from 17 residues. Germline values: CDR1 MNHEY, CDR2 SVGAGI. This chain's CDR3 is CVSSLAGASFGANVLTY. DNA of the CDR3: TGTGTCAGCAGCCTAGCGGGAGCCAGCTTTGGGGCCAACGTCCTGACTTAC.

This clonotype was counted only a few times. At one end the junction does not follow the germline gene, possibly because of a read error. V and J are TRBV11-2 and TRBJ2-1; maybe TRBD1 (6 bases). Germline values: CDR1 SGHAT, CDR2 FQNNGV. CDR3 length: 15 amino acids. CDR3 sequence: CASSFTGSSHNGQFF. The CDR3, as DNA: TGTGCCAGCAGCTTCACAGGGAGCTCCCACAATGGGCAGTTCTTC. The variable domain in full, completed from reference TRBV11-2 and TRBJ2-1, reads EAGVAQSPRYKIIEKRQSVAFWCNPISGHATLYWYQQILGQGPKLLIQFQNNGVVDDSQLPKDRFSAERLKGVDSTLKIQPAKLEDSAVYLCASSFTGSSHNGQFFGPGTRLTVL.

About this clonotype: The CDR3 does not end in the conserved phenylalanine or tryptophan, so this is likely a read error. Because the CDR3's place on the DNA is in doubt, the DNA is left out and the CDR3 is given as listed by TCRdb. The J gene is TRBJ1-2, the V gene TRBV6-1; the D call in the table, TRBD1, was not verified against the DNA. Germline lookup yields CDR1 MNHNS and CDR2 SASEGT. With termini counted, the CDR3 has 13 amino acids. The CDR3 is CASRTGQSYGYTS.

The rearrangement uses TRBV6-4 and TRBJ2-3; 13 nucleotides agree with TRBD2. The CDR3 length is 15 residues. Germline assignment: CDR1 MRHNA and CDR2 SNTAGT. V was clipped by 6 bases and J by 4 bases; unmatched bases: 4. CDR3 protein: CASSGLAGVADTQYF. In nucleotides, the CDR3 is TGTGCCAGCAGCGGACTAGCGGGAGTGGCAGATACGCAGTATTTT.

A note on this clonotype: Germline is not matched at one junction end, which may reflect a read error. V usage is TRBV11-2 and J usage is TRBJ2-5; 7 bases line up with TRBD1. There are 13 residues in the CDR3. The germline V gene has CDR1 SGHAT and CDR2 FQNNGV. This CDR3 reads CAISFTGEETRYF. The CDR3 DNA sequence: TGTGCCATCAGCTTTACAGGGGAAGAGACACGGTACTTC.

As regards this clonotype: The junction and the germline gene differ at one end; a read error may be behind it. This CDR3 reads CASGLAGDPSYNVQFF. DNA of the CDR3: TGTGCCAGCGGACTAGCGGGGGACCCGTCCTACAATGTGCAGTTCTTC. V and J are TRBV28 and TRBJ2-1; 13 positions agree with TRBD2. This CDR3 spans 16 amino acids. Germline V gives CDR1 MDHEN, CDR2 SYDVKM.

With regard to this clonotype: The junction departs from the called germline gene at one end, perhaps through a read error. CDR3 sequence: CSSSVQGAQETQFF. The CDR3 DNA is TGCTCCAGCAGCGTACAGGGGGCTCAAGAGACCCAGTTCTTC. The chain is built from TRBV5-1 and TRBJ2-5; 9 bases are shared with TRBD1. The J call is doubtful: the DNA matches TRBJ2-1 better. The CDR3 has 14 amino acids. Germline V gene sequence: CDR1 SGHRS, CDR2 YFSETQ.

Comments on this clonotype: This CDR3 is missing its conserved last phenylalanine or tryptophan, likely due to a read error. No DNA is shown, since the ends of the CDR3 on it are uncertain; the CDR3 is the one TCRdb lists. The CDR3 region is CASSLDGGTLVKYS. The chain carries TRBV11-3 and TRBJ2-5; the table gives TRBD2 as D, unverified against the DNA. CDR1 SGHNT and CDR2 YENEEA come from the germline V gene. With termini counted, the CDR3 has 14 amino acids.

Notes on this clonotype: This sequence may be a read error, since a much larger clone differs from it by one base. The chain is built from TRBV20-1 and TRBJ1-5; perhaps TRBD1 as D (6 bases). The germline gives CDR1 DFQATT, CDR2 SNEGSKA (reference sequence). The length of the CDR3 is 13 residues. CDR3 in DNA: TGCATTGCCCCTCAGGGGCCCGGACAGCCCCAGCATTTT. Translating gives CIAPQGPGQPQHF.

The table lists this clonotype with a few counts. This may arise from a read error, as a much more abundant clone is one base away. The gene calls are TRBV20-1 and TRBJ1-1; D is perhaps TRBD1 (5 bases). Trimming pared 8 bases from V and 2 bases from J, leaving 9 bases between. Germline CDR1 is DFQATT and CDR2 is SNEGSKA (reference sequence). The CDR3 is 11 residues long. Here the CDR3 reads CSIRVNTEAFF. The CDR3 region has the DNA TGCAGTATCAGGGTTAACACTGAAGCTTTCTTT.

The V call is TRBV20-1, the J call TRBJ2-7; 7 positions agree with TRBD1. The CDR3 consists of 13 residues. J was trimmed by 0 bases and V by 3 bases; bases with no gene match: 2. The germline V gene encodes CDR1 DFQATT and CDR2 SNEGSKA (reference sequence). The chain's CDR3 is CSASDRVSYEQYV. CDR3 nucleotides: TGCAGTGCTAGTGACAGGGTCTCCTACGAGCAGTACGTC.

A note on this clonotype: The junction and the germline gene differ at one end; a read error may be behind it. The chain is built from TRBV6-6 and TRBJ2-7; D may be TRBD1 or TRBD2 (6 bases each). Looked up from germline, CDR1 is MNHNY and CDR2 is SVGAGI (reference sequence). CDR3 length: 16 amino acids. The CDR3 DNA is TGTGCCAGCAGTTATGGGGGCCCCAGGGACTCCTACGAGCAATACTTC. It is translated as CASSYGGPRDSYEQYF.

CDR3 region: CASRSGHLNSEAFF. CDR3 nucleotide sequence: TGTGCCAGCAGATCGGGACATCTAAATAGTGAAGCTTTCTTT. The chain recombines TRBV6-1 with TRBJ1-1; possible D gene TRBD1, 6 bases. The CDR3 extends over 14 amino acids. Trimming removed 6 bases at V and 7 bases at J, with 18 bases between. From germline, CDR1 is MNHNS and CDR2 SASEGT.

CDR3 amino acids: CASSGRLLGQTNTEAFF. For the CDR3, the DNA is TGTGCCAGCAGTGGGAGGCTTTTGGGTCAGACGAACACTGAAGCTTTCTTT. V and J are TRBV6-1 and TRBJ1-1; no clear D. Germline V lookup: CDR1 MNHNS, CDR2 SASEGT. The length of the CDR3 is 17 residues. V was shortened by 4 bases and J by 1 base, with 19 bases between the two germline ends.